Listed here is a single T cell receptor (beta chain). Its antigen is unknown. No clone much larger than this one lies a single base away; base qualities are absent. Based on the germline V gene, the CDR1 and CDR2 sequences are SNHLY and FYNNEI. Here V drops 7 bases and J drops 7 bases, and the junction holds 16 bases not matched to any gene. The CDR3 spans 17 residues, from the cysteine through the phenylalanine. The read is trimmed to its CDR3 DNA, 51 bases read in frame from base 1. The run used an Illumina HiSeq 1500. The public reads were quality trimmed at Q25 with fastp and then assembled into clones with MiXCR by TCRdb, keeping productive beta chains. Each CDR3 protein gets just one entry, which takes the most common genes and DNA from the rows behind it. This sample gives 450,000 to 650,000 distinct CDR3 sequences in total; around 40% of them show up just once. Jointly, the top ten make up more than 40% of the sample.

The sample belongs to a study of T cell repertoires in cytomegalovirus infection (dated by TCRdb to between 2018 and 2021). Concerning the study at large: Alongside well-studied HLA-B-restricted epitopes, the peptide stimulations were aimed at recently identified HLA-C-restricted CMV epitopes, whose presentation resists viral immunomodulation. Because public TCR beta signatures pointed to carriage of CMV infection together with the matching HLA type, the HLA type of each donor mattered for the analysis. Overall study outcomes, separate from this receptor: The ex vivo response was dominated by HLA-C-restricted CMV-specific TCR beta clonotypes, and the single most frequent clonotype in two of eight donors was supplied by these HLA-C-restricted clonotypes. In both this cohort and an independent 352-donor cohort, the cumulative frequency of public TCR beta family members distinguished carriers of CMV infection plus the relevant HLA type.

The sample's treatment or condition label, decoded: in vitro stimulation with specific CMV peptide epitopes to enrich CMV-specific T cells. The receptor chain draws on TRBV2 and TRBJ2-1; 10 central nucleotides agree with TRBD1. The sequence was collected from a human donor in good health (CMV status not recorded). Some clones in this sample may be carry-over from other donors' samples. The specimen was cultured PBMCs, collected from culture after CMV antigen stimulation. The CDR3 loop reads CASKGTGAAKRANEQFF. The base sequence is TGTGCCAGCAAGGGGACAGGGGCTGCGAAAAGGGCAAATGAGCAGTTCTTC.